A selection of T cell receptor beta chains follows, all from one sample in a study of T cells in Graves' hyperthyroidism and ophthalmopathy. Each CDR3 protein gets one entry after TCRdb re-called the multiplex PCR reads with MiXCR. The data contain around 800,000 distinct CDR3 sequences, over 35% of them singletons. Sequenced sample: blood. These receptors all stem from a man younger than 30 with Graves' hyperthyroidism. Both conserved end residues are trimmed from each CDR3. The D gene is left open where the match is weak.

cdr3_aa	v_call	j_call	d_call
ASSVAPLGGEQY	TRBV7-8	TRBJ2-7	NA
ASSQESANGYT	TRBV9	TRBJ1-2	NA
ASSGEGLSGGYT	TRBV12-3/TRBV12-4	TRBJ1-2	NA
AISDSRGQVPGNTIY	TRBV10-3	TRBJ1-3	TRBD1
AGRPDTGEQY	TRBV4-3	TRBJ2-7	NA
ASTLPSQNNEKLF	TRBV7-2	TRBJ1-4	NA
AISEEDAGSYT	TRBV10-3	TRBJ1-2	NA
ASSQAQNEQY	TRBV7-9	TRBJ2-7	NA
SSSSGTGVEAF	TRBV29-1	TRBJ1-1	TRBD1
ASSQARGRTGELF	TRBV14	TRBJ2-2	TRBD1
ASTMGFTEAF	TRBV7-8	TRBJ1-1	NA
ASSDRGGQETQY	TRBV7-2	TRBJ2-5	TRBD1
SVPDRGPDGELF	TRBV29-1	TRBJ2-2	TRBD1
ASIPAVTGNTLY	TRBV7-2	TRBJ1-3	NA
ASFRQGYIGANVLT	TRBV19	TRBJ2-6	TRBD1
ASSFRGAGGTGELF	TRBV7-9	TRBJ2-2	NA
ASSTGTASYEQY	TRBV7-2	TRBJ2-7	NA
ASQSPNRGWNQPQH	TRBV10-1	TRBJ1-5	TRBD1
SVRQGPGGYT	TRBV29-1	TRBJ1-2	TRBD1
ATSRETGSYEQY	TRBV15	TRBJ2-7	NA
ASTTSGRSHEQY	TRBV5-1	TRBJ2-7	TRBD2
ASTPSEFYSNQPQH	TRBV19	TRBJ1-5	NA
SARATGQNSNQPQH	TRBV20-1	TRBJ1-5	NA
ASSVGHGTGNQPQH	TRBV5-5	TRBJ1-5	TRBD1
SARDPGTGVGTEAF	TRBV20-1	TRBJ1-1	TRBD1
SARPRTDSQETQY	TRBV20-1	TRBJ2-5	NA
ASSFAGTGTGELF	TRBV7-9	TRBJ2-2	TRBD1
ASSVEGLGQENTEAF	TRBV9	TRBJ1-1	NA
ASSLNVYEQY	TRBV5-8	TRBJ2-7	NA